The next 9 T cell receptor beta chains were all read from a single sample in a study of Graves' ophthalmopathy and Graves' hyperthyroidism. Beta-chain TCR CDR3 regions were amplified from RNA transcripts. RT-PCR was first run with HTBI primers, then multiplex PCR in a second round. Via MiXCR, TCRdb re-called the multiplex PCR reads, giving one row per CDR3 protein. Here the sample spans about 23,000 distinct CDR3 sequences, approximately 48% being singletons. The specimen sequenced was peripheral blood. These receptors were taken from an adult woman with stable Graves' hyperthyroidism.

This clonotype was found many times. This chain joins TRBV30 and TRBJ2-3; tentatively, D is TRBD1 or TRBD2 (5 bases each). Germline V gene sequence: CDR1 GTSNPN, CDR2 SVGIG (reference sequence). Trimming took off 0 bases at V and 2 bases at J, with 12 bases between the two ends. CDR3 length: 15 residues. Here the CDR3 DNA reads TGTGCCTGGAGTGTACATGGGACGTACACAGATACGCAGTATTTT. Translation: CAWSVHGTYTDTQYF.

This clonotype was recorded many times. This sequence joins TRBV30 and TRBJ2-3, with 9 positions matching TRBD1. The CDR3 spans 15 residues. Trimming at V came to 3 bases and at J to 8 bases, leaving 12 bases not matched to a gene. CDR1 is GTSNPN, CDR2 SVGIG, per germline (reference sequence). The CDR3 coding sequence is TGTGCCTGGAGCGCCGGGACAGGGACTTCGTCTACGCAGTATTTT. This codes for CAWSAGTGTSSTQYF.

This clonotype counts as medium-sized. The chain recombines TRBV7-8 with TRBJ2-1, with TRBD2 identical over 15 bases. Trimming took 5 bases from V and 9 from J; bases not matched to a gene: 5. The germline V gene encodes CDR1 SGHVS and CDR2 FQNEAQ. The CDR3 has 15 amino acids. In nucleotides, the CDR3 is TGTGCCAGCAGCAAGGGACTAGCGGGAGGCGGTGAGCAGTTCTTC. Amino acid sequence: CASSKGLAGGGEQFF.

The chain couples TRBV25-1 to TRBJ1-2; D is uncertain. Germline values: CDR1 MGHDK, CDR2 SYGVNS. The V gene lost 3 bases and the J gene lost 2 bases, with 13 bases spanning the gap. CDR3 length equals 15 residues. CDR3 loop: CASSDSSRSNYGYTF. Written as DNA, the CDR3 is TGTGCCAGCAGTGATTCGTCCAGGTCCAACTATGGCTACACCTTC.

The chain joins TRBV7-9 to TRBJ2-3; D possibly matches TRBD1 or TRBD2 (5 bases each). CDR1 and CDR2 (germline): SEHNR, FQNEAQ (reference sequence). The CDR3 covers 14 residues. Trimming removed 5 bases from V and 4 bases from J, with 13 bases in between. DNA of the CDR3: TGTGCCAGCAGCGGGACGAGCGGTTCAGATACGCAGTATTTT. Residues: CASSGTSGSDTQYF. Variable domain in full (rest from reference TRBV7-9 and TRBJ2-3): DTGVSQNPRHKITKRGQNVTFRCDPISEHNRLYWYRQTLGQGPEFLTYFQNEAQLEKSRLLSDRFSAERPKGSFSTLEIQRTEQGDSAMYLCASSGTSGSDTQYFGPGTRLTVL.

This clonotype was seen many times. The genes are TRBV30 and TRBJ2-5; D is undetermined. This CDR3 contains 12 residues. Germline V gene lookup returns CDR1 GTSNPN and CDR2 SVGIG (reference sequence). Trimming removed 8 bases at V and 5 bases at J, with 15 bases between. The CDR3 DNA is TGTGCCGGTCTGACGGCCAGGGAGACCCAGTACTTC. This translates into CAGLTARETQYF.

The rearrangement uses TRBV20-1 and TRBJ2-7; possible D gene TRBD2, 6 bases. The CDR3 loop spans 13 amino acids. Germline-derived CDR1 and CDR2 are DFQATT and SNEGSKA (reference sequence). Trimming took 7 bases from V and 0 from J, leaving 13 bases between them. The CDR3: CSGEASHSYEQYF. The CDR3 DNA reads as TGCAGTGGGGAGGCTAGCCACTCCTACGAGCAGTACTTC.

This clonotype is judged medium-sized. The J gene is TRBJ1-5, the V gene TRBV6-5; D might be TRBD1 (5 bases). The CDR3 covers 15 residues. Trimming left V 6 bases short and J 0 bases short, with 12 bases between. Per the germline V gene, CDR1 is MNHEY and CDR2 is SVGAGI. The CDR3 here is CASSDSLYSNQPQHF. The CDR3 DNA reads as TGTGCCAGCAGCGACAGCCTCTATAGCAATCAGCCCCAGCATTTT.

This clonotype showed up many times. The chain recombines TRBV28 with TRBJ2-6; a weak D match, TRBD1 (6 bases). Trimming pared 4 bases from V and 3 bases from J, leaving 13 bases between. CDR1 is MDHEN and CDR2 is SYDVKM in the germline V gene. The CDR3 runs 16 residues. The CDR3 DNA follows: TGTGCCAGCAGTTCAGGGGATCTAAGTGGGGCCAACGTCCTGACTTTC. This encodes CASSSGDLSGANVLTF.